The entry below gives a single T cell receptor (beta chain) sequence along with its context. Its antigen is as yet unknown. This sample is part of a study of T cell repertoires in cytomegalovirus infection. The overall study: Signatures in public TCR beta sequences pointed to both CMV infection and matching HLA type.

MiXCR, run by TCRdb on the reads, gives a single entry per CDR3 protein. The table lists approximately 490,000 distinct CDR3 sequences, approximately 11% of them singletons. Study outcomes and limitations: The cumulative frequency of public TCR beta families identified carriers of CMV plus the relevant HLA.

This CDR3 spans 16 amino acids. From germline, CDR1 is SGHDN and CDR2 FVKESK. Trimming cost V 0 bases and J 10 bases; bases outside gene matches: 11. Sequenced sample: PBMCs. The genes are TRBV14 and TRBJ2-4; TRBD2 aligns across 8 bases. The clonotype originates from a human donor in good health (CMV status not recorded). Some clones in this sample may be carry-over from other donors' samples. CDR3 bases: TGTGCCAGCAGCCAAGATCGTCCAGCGGGGGCCGATATTCAGTACTTC. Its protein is CASSQDRPAGADIQYF.